One sample yielded the 6 T cell receptor beta chains listed below, sequenced in a study of blood T cells in healthy people across ages. It was with a sample-barcoded 5' primer and a J-beta primer mix that a second PCR of roughly 6 to 11 cycles was run. TCRdb independently ran MiXCR on the 5' RACE reads; one entry per CDR3 protein. Of 850,000 to 1,000,000 distinct CDR3 sequences in the sample, around 48% are singletons; the top ten hold 13%. The material sequenced was blood. These receptors all come from a young man in good health.

Comments on this clonotype: A read error may be the cause here, since a much bigger clone is one base away. The V gene is TRBV4-1, the J gene TRBJ2-7; the D is unclear. Germline loops: CDR1 MGHRA, CDR2 YSYEKL. This CDR3 has 16 residues. The CDR3 spells CAGSQVPGAVNYEQYF. DNA for the CDR3: TGCGCCGGCAGCCAGGTACCCGGCGCAGTCAACTACGAGCAGTACTTC.

This chain joins TRBV12-3 or TRBV12-4 and TRBJ2-1; D uncertain. Trimming stripped 3 bases from V and 8 bases from J, with 17 bases between. The CDR3 is made up of 15 amino acids. DNA of the CDR3: TGTGCCAGCAGTTTTGGGGTGGGGTTAGTCGATGAGCAGTTCTTC. Translated: CASSFGVGLVDEQFF.

The V and J genes are TRBV12-3 or TRBV12-4 and TRBJ1-1, with unresolved D. V was pared by 3 bases and J by 0 bases, with 8 bases between. The CDR3 is 14 amino acids. CDR3 residues: CASSLGMLNTEAFF. CDR3 nucleotide sequence: TGTGCCAGCAGTTTGGGGATGCTGAACACTGAAGCTTTCTTT.

The rearrangement uses TRBV4-2 and TRBJ1-3; D might be TRBD1 (6 bases). Germline V gene sequence: CDR1 LGHNA, CDR2 YNFKEQ. V was cut by 3 bases and J by 2 bases, with 11 bases left in between. CDR3 size: 15 residues. The CDR3 reads CASSQGDMAGNTIYF. The CDR3 DNA sequence: TGTGCCAGCAGCCAGGGGGACATGGCTGGAAACACCATATATTTT.

This clonotype has a handful of counts. CDR3 protein: CASKGTGYQPQHF. The CDR3 DNA reads as TGTGCCAGCAAAGGGACAGGGTATCAGCCCCAGCATTTT. V and J are TRBV28 and TRBJ1-5; 9 nucleotides align to TRBD1. CDR1 is MDHEN, CDR2 SYDVKM, per germline. CDR3 size: 13 residues. J gave up 5 bases and V 7 bases, and 3 bases lay outside the gene matches. Filled out from reference TRBV28 and TRBJ1-5, the complete variable domain reads DVKVTQSSRYLVKRTGEKVFLECVQDMDHENMFWYRQDPGLGLRLIYFSYDVKMKEKGDIPEGYSVSREKKERFSLILESASTNQTSMYLCASKGTGYQPQHFGDGTRLSIL.

This chain links TRBV14 with TRBJ1-4, with no clear D. CDR1 is SGHDN and CDR2 is FVKESK in the germline V gene. The germline V and J ends were trimmed by 1 base and 8 bases, with 14 bases remaining between them. The CDR3 totals 15 residues. The CDR3 protein is CASSQGLQYGEKLFF. The CDR3 nucleotides read TGTGCCAGCAGCCAAGGGCTACAGTATGGGGAAAAACTGTTTTTT.